A single sample gave rise to the 21 T cell receptor beta chains below, sequenced in a study of T cell repertoires in cytomegalovirus infection. Their cognate antigens are unknown. TCRdb reprocessed the reads via MiXCR and lists one record per CDR3 protein. The table shows fewer than 1,000,000 distinct CDR3 sequences, with under 40% occurring only once. This sample comprised cultured CD8+ T cells from PBMCs, obtained from culture after CMV antigen stimulation. The source is a human donor in good health (CMV status not recorded). Some clones in this sample may be carry-over from other donors' samples.

CDR3 residues: CASRPIQGRNTEAFF. CDR3 in DNA: TGTGCCAGCAGGCCTATACAGGGTAGGAACACTGAAGCTTTCTTT. The chain is built from TRBV28 and TRBJ1-1; tentatively, D is TRBD1 (6 bases). This CDR3 spans 15 amino acids. Germline V gives CDR1 MDHEN, CDR2 SYDVKM. Trimming pared 6 bases from V and 1 base from J, leaving 15 bases between.

A few counts support this clonotype. The chain has TRBV20-1 and TRBJ1-6; no firm D call. Trimming took 6 bases from V and 1 from J, leaving 10 bases between them. The length of the CDR3 is 14 residues. CDR1 and CDR2 from the germline V gene are DFQATT and SNEGSKA (reference sequence). Here the CDR3 reads CSAEGRSYNSPLHF. CDR3 sequence (DNA): TGCAGTGCCGAGGGAAGGTCCTATAATTCACCCCTCCACTTT.

This clonotype was observed a handful of times. The chain couples TRBV7-9 to TRBJ1-4; D uncertain. CDR1 and CDR2 (germline): SEHNR, FQNEAQ (reference sequence). The CDR3 runs to 15 residues. Trimming left V 2 bases short and J 6 bases short, with 13 bases between. The CDR3: CASSLYKRTDEKLFF. DNA of the CDR3: TGTGCCAGCAGCTTATATAAGCGGACTGATGAAAAACTGTTTTTT.

This clonotype was observed at least ten times. V gene TRBV7-8 combines with J gene TRBJ2-3; 8 bases are a match to TRBD2. Germline CDR1 is SGHVS and CDR2 is FQNEAQ. CDR3 size: 17 residues. The ends lost 1 base at V and 3 bases at J; junction bases unmatched: 9. The CDR3 region has the DNA TGTGCCAGCAGCTTAGAAGGTCCCCTAGCGGGTACAGATACGCAGTATTTT. Protein: CASSLEGPLAGTDTQYF.

This chain links TRBV5-1 with TRBJ2-3; D unresolved. This CDR3 region has 16 residues. Germline CDR1 SGHRS, CDR2 YFSETQ. V was shortened by 0 bases and J by 5 bases, with 16 bases between the two germline ends. The CDR3 is CASSLGGGPPLDTQYF. Written as DNA, the CDR3 is TGCGCCAGCAGCTTGGGAGGCGGTCCCCCCTTAGATACGCAGTATTTT.

The V call is TRBV20-1, the J call TRBJ2-1, with D perhaps matching TRBD2 (5 bases). CDR1 and CDR2 from the germline V gene are DFQATT and SNEGSKA (reference sequence). Trimming left V 6 bases short and J 0 bases short, with 24 bases between. CDR3 length: 18 amino acids. CDR3 DNA sequence: TGCAGTGCGTCGGGTAGGGAAAGACGGGGAAGCTCCTACAATGAGCAGTTCTTC. Encoded protein: CSASGRERRGSSYNEQFF.

This clonotype has a single count. This chain links TRBV9 with TRBJ2-4; no definite D call. V was pared by 4 bases and J by 0 bases, with 17 bases between. This CDR3 is 17 amino acids long. Germline V gene data show CDR1 as SGDLS and CDR2 as YYNGEE. In DNA, the CDR3 is TGTGCCAGCAGCTTTCCTAAGGACCCTGGAGCCAAAAACATTCAGTACTTC. Translated: CASSFPKDPGAKNIQYF.

The J gene is TRBJ1-1, the V gene TRBV27, with D unclear. The CDR3 sequence is 13 residues long. V was clipped by 2 bases and J by 6 bases, with 10 bases between them. Germline loops: CDR1 MNHEY, CDR2 SMNVEV (reference sequence). In nucleotides, the CDR3 is TGTGCCAGCAGTTTAACTATAACGGCTGAAGCTTTCTTT. This codes for CASSLTITAEAFF.

The chain joins TRBV29-1 to TRBJ2-1; maybe TRBD2 (5 bases). Trimming shortened V by 0 bases and J by 1 base, and 13 bases separated the two germline ends. The CDR3 covers 16 residues. CDR1 and CDR2 (germline): SQVTM, ANQGSEA. The CDR3 DNA reads as TGCAGCGTTGAAGATTCCCCAACTAGATCCTACAATGAGCAGTTCTTC. Its protein product is CSVEDSPTRSYNEQFF.

This clonotype has only a few counts. The chain combines TRBV4-1 with TRBJ2-2; D gene uncertain. In germline, CDR1 is MGHRA, CDR2 YSYEKL. The germline V and J ends were trimmed by 4 bases and 0 bases, with 12 bases remaining between them. CDR3 size: 16 residues. The CDR3 nucleotides read TGCGCCAGCAGCCCCCCCATTCTGCCGAACACCGGGGAGCTGTTTTTT. Protein product: CASSPPILPNTGELFF.

A few counts support this clonotype. Here the CDR3 reads CASIGGKAEAFF. The DNA for the CDR3 is TGTGCCAGCATAGGAGGGAAGGCTGAAGCTTTCTTT. The rearrangement uses TRBV27 and TRBJ1-1; D ambiguous. Between the trimmed V and J ends, which lost 7 bases and 6 bases, there was a span of 12 bases. The CDR3 runs to 12 residues. Germline assignment: CDR1 MNHEY and CDR2 SMNVEV (reference sequence).

This clonotype was observed a handful of times. The rearrangement uses TRBV6-1 and TRBJ1-2, with a weak D call TRBD1 (6 bases). Trimming took 2 bases from V and 8 from J, leaving 21 bases between them. Looked up from germline, CDR1 is MNHNS and CDR2 is SASEGT. The CDR3 runs to 16 residues. The CDR3: CASSEPGDTRRRGYTF. As DNA, the CDR3 is TGTGCCAGCAGTGAACCCGGGGACACCAGGCGTAGAGGCTACACCTTC.

There are many counts of this clonotype. The chain couples TRBV7-2 to TRBJ2-6; no definite D call. Germline CDR1 SGHTA, CDR2 FQGNSA. The germline V and J ends were trimmed by 0 bases and 4 bases, with 4 bases remaining between them. The CDR3 length is 14 residues. The CDR3 nucleotides read TGTGCCAGCAGCTTAGCGAACGGGGCCAACGTCCTGACTTTC. Translating it yields CASSLANGANVLTF.

J is TRBJ2-2 and V is TRBV7-2, with TRBD1 as a possible D gene (6 bases). The germline V gene has CDR1 SGHTA and CDR2 FQGNSA. V was pared by 6 bases and J by 4 bases, with 18 bases between. The CDR3 totals 16 residues. For the CDR3, the DNA is TGTGCCAGCAGAACCCCCGGGACAAGGGCCACCGGGGAGCTGTTTTTT. The encoded protein is CASRTPGTRATGELFF.

V and J are TRBV12-3 or TRBV12-4 and TRBJ2-7; TRBD1 is a possible D gene (5 bases). The V end lost 4 bases, the J end lost 4 bases, and 17 bases lay between the germline ends. CDR3 length: 15 amino acids. CDR3 region: CASSSRDSKGYEQYF. The CDR3 DNA follows: TGTGCCAGCAGTTCACGCGACAGCAAGGGGTACGAGCAGTACTTC.

Many counts were recorded for this clonotype. The V gene is TRBV7-6, the J gene TRBJ2-3, with unresolved D. From germline, CDR1 is SGHVS and CDR2 FNYEAQ. The CDR3 runs 15 residues. Deletions cut 1 base from V and 6 bases from J, with 14 bases between. In nucleotides, the CDR3 is TGTGCCAGCAGCTTAGAAGGTAGCCAGGCTGATACGCAGTATTTT. This gives the protein CASSLEGSQADTQYF.

At least ten counts were recorded for this clonotype. V and J are TRBV5-6 and TRBJ2-1; 9 bases map to TRBD1. The CDR3 totals 14 residues. Trimming cost V 4 bases and J 7 bases; bases outside gene matches: 6. Germline CDR1 is SGHDT and CDR2 is YYEEEE. The CDR3 protein is CASSLGQGRNEQFF. DNA of the CDR3: TGTGCCAGCAGCCTCGGACAGGGGCGGAATGAGCAGTTCTTC.

The chain couples TRBV4-2 to TRBJ1-1, with D uncertain. Trimming removed 0 bases at V and 7 bases at J, with 9 bases between. Germline CDR1 and CDR2: LGHNA and YNFKEQ. The CDR3 sequence is 13 residues long. CDR3 sequence reads: CASSQDRGNEAFF. The CDR3 DNA sequence: TGTGCCAGCAGCCAAGATCGGGGAAATGAAGCTTTCTTT.

Many counts were recorded for this clonotype. The chain recombines TRBV5-1 with TRBJ1-3; TRBD1 is a possible D gene (6 bases). CDR1 and CDR2 from the germline V gene are SGHRS and YFSETQ. Trimming removed 0 bases at V and 0 bases at J, with 10 bases between. The length of the CDR3 is 16 residues. The CDR3 nucleotides are TGCGCCAGCAGCTTGGGAGGACAGAACTCTGGAAACACCATATATTTT. This codes for CASSLGGQNSGNTIYF.

The chain combines TRBV4-3 with TRBJ2-1; maybe TRBD2 (5 bases). Germline V gene sequence: CDR1 LGHNA, CDR2 YSLEER. The CDR3 has 17 residues. V lost 2 bases and J 3 bases, leaving 17 bases between the germline ends. CDR3 in amino acids: CASSQTPSPSSYNEQFF. DNA of the CDR3: TGCGCCAGCAGCCAAACACCCTCCCCTAGCAGCTACAATGAGCAGTTCTTC.

The rearrangement uses TRBV27 and TRBJ2-7; a weak D match, TRBD2 (7 bases). This CDR3 comprises 13 residues. Trimming took 3 bases from V and 11 from J, leaving 17 bases between them. The germline CDR1 and CDR2 sequences are MNHEY and SMNVEV (reference sequence). CDR3: CASSLTAGAPEYV. The CDR3 bases are TGTGCCAGCAGTTTGACGGCGGGGGCACCGGAGTACGTC.